These 19 T cell receptor beta chains came from one sample sequenced in a study of T-cell memory formation after mild COVID-19. TCRdb reprocessed the 5' RACE reads with MiXCR, giving one entry per CDR3 protein. The sample lists under 450,000 distinct CDR3 sequences; less than 25% were seen once. What was sequenced was PBMCs or a T cell subset sorted from them (not recorded which). These receptors originate from a man between 18 and 35 years old who had mild COVID-19 (a few samples of this study predate the infection). Cell type and time point are not known.

This clonotype was counted only a few times. This chain uses TRBV11-2 with TRBJ2-7; D gene uncertain. The CDR3 is 12 amino acids. CDR1 and CDR2 from the germline V gene are SGHAT and FQNNGV. The V and J ends lost 5 bases and 4 bases respectively, with 9 bases between them. The CDR3 nucleotides read TGTGCCAGCAGCCGGATGGGATACGAGCAGTACGTC. This gives the protein CASSRMGYEQYV.

The rearrangement links TRBV7-9 to TRBJ2-5; 7 positions agree with TRBD2. The V and J ends lost 3 bases and 5 bases, in that order; junction bases with no gene match: 3. Germline V lookup: CDR1 SEHNR, CDR2 FQNEAQ (reference sequence). The length of the CDR3 is 13 residues. The CDR3 sequence is CASSFELAETQYF. The CDR3 nucleotides are TGTGCCAGCAGCTTTGAACTAGCGGAGACCCAGTACTTC.

This clonotype was counted only a few times. V is TRBV12-3 or TRBV12-4 and J is TRBJ2-5; TRBD2 matches 7 bases. The CDR3 is made up of 15 amino acids. The V and J ends lost 5 bases and 2 bases, in that order; junction bases with no gene match: 8. The CDR3 protein is CASSQAGLRQETQYF. The CDR3, as DNA: TGTGCCAGCAGTCAAGCGGGATTGCGGCAAGAGACCCAGTACTTC.

The chain carries TRBV12-3 or TRBV12-4 and TRBJ2-3; no firm D call. The CDR3 runs 14 residues. With 5 bases removed from V and 6 bases from J, the gap between germline ends came to 15 bases. CDR3 in amino acids: CASSLGPGPDTQYF. In DNA form, the CDR3 reads TGTGCCAGCAGTCTTGGACCCGGCCCGGATACGCAGTATTTT.

The chain joins TRBV6-1 to TRBJ2-7, with D perhaps TRBD2 (5 bases). CDR1 and CDR2 (germline): MNHNS, SASEGT. This CDR3 is built from 15 residues. V shed 6 bases and J shed 3 bases, with 18 bases lying between them. Written as DNA, the CDR3 is TGTGCCAGCAGCGCGTCGCCCGGGAAGGGCTACGAGCAGTACGTC. This sequence encodes CASSASPGKGYEQYV.

This chain uses TRBV20-1 with TRBJ1-6; maybe TRBD1 (6 bases). Trimming stripped 0 bases from V and 10 bases from J, with 22 bases between. CDR3 size: 17 residues. CDR1 DFQATT and CDR2 SNEGSKA come from the germline V gene (reference sequence). CDR3 sequence reads: CSARDHRAAAPGSPLHF. CDR3 nucleotide sequence: TGCAGTGCTAGAGATCACAGGGCCGCGGCGCCGGGGTCACCCCTCCACTTT.

The rearrangement joins TRBV6-2 or TRBV6-3 to TRBJ2-7; TRBD2 is a possible D gene (5 bases). V was cut by 10 bases and J by 6 bases, with 16 bases left in between. The CDR3 totals 12 residues. Germline V gives CDR1 MNHEY, CDR2 SVGEGT. CDR3 loop: CATTSGAGEQYV. Here the CDR3 DNA reads TGTGCCACGACGTCAGGTGCGGGCGAGCAGTACGTC.

The CDR3 spells CASYDGGSDGYTF. The CDR3 DNA is TGTGCCTCGTATGACGGGGGTTCTGACGGCTACACCTTC. This chain joins TRBV18 and TRBJ1-2; a possible D gene is TRBD1 (5 bases). This CDR3 is 13 amino acids long. The germline V gene encodes CDR1 KGHSH and CDR2 LQKENI. V was trimmed by 11 bases and J by 8 bases, leaving 21 bases between them.

The chain combines TRBV24-1 with TRBJ2-7; D could derive from TRBD1 or TRBD2 (5 bases each). Germline V gene data show CDR1 as KGHDR and CDR2 as SFDVKD. The CDR3 is made up of 13 amino acids. Trimming cost V 6 bases and J 6 bases, with 14 bases left between them. CDR3 protein: CATSSTQGREQYV. DNA for the CDR3: TGTGCCACCAGTAGTACCCAGGGACGCGAGCAGTACGTC.

The J gene is TRBJ1-5, the V gene TRBV5-6; tentative D call: TRBD1 (5 bases). CDR3 length equals 14 residues. The V end lost 1 base, the J end lost 5 bases, and 10 bases lay between the germline ends. The germline V gene has CDR1 SGHDT and CDR2 YYEEEE. CDR3 DNA sequence: TGTGCCAGCAGCTTGAACGGCAGGGATCAGCCCCAGCATTTT. Translation: CASSLNGRDQPQHF.

Many counts were recorded for this clonotype. A clone one base away is much larger, so this may be a read error. CDR3 in DNA: TGTGCCAGCAGCGACCGTCAAGAGACCCAGTACTTC. This gives the protein CASSDRQETQYF. The chain uses TRBV25-1 and TRBJ2-5; D gene unclear. This CDR3 is 12 amino acids long. Germline assignment: CDR1 MGHDK and CDR2 SYGVNS. Trimming removed 6 bases at V and 2 bases at J, with 7 bases between.

The chain couples TRBV10-3 to TRBJ1-1; D gene unclear. The CDR3 is 13 residues long. Trimming took 2 bases from V and 1 from J, leaving 5 bases between them. The germline V gene has CDR1 ENHRY and CDR2 SYGVKD. The CDR3 nucleotides are TGTGCCATCAGTGAGAACCAGAACACTGAAGCTTTCTTT. It yields the protein CAISENQNTEAFF.

This clonotype appeared a few times. This chain links TRBV5-5 with TRBJ1-2; 8 bases match TRBD1. V lost 0 bases, J lost 13 bases, and 8 bases stayed unmatched. This CDR3 spans 13 amino acids. From germline, CDR1 is SGHKS and CDR2 YYEKEE (reference sequence). The CDR3 protein is CASSLDRGNLGTF. CDR3 nucleotides: TGTGCCAGCAGCTTGGACAGGGGGAATCTAGGCACCTTC.

V usage is TRBV14 and J usage is TRBJ2-5, with D possibly TRBD2 on 6 matching bases. The CDR3 is 15 residues long. Trimming cost V 5 bases and J 0 bases, with 13 bases left between them. Germline V CDR1 and CDR2: SGHDN, FVKESK. The CDR3 region is CASSDPRDYQETQYF. The CDR3 nucleotides are TGTGCCAGCAGCGATCCAAGGGACTACCAAGAGACCCAGTACTTC.

The chain recombines TRBV7-2 with TRBJ1-1; the D gene is possibly TRBD1 (5 bases). Germline V gives CDR1 SGHTA, CDR2 FQGNSA. This CDR3 spans 15 amino acids. V lost 3 bases and J 0 bases, leaving 11 bases between the germline ends. The CDR3 spells CASSLAGRVNTEAFF. The CDR3 coding sequence is TGTGCCAGCAGCTTGGCGGGACGGGTGAACACTGAAGCTTTCTTT.

The rearrangement uses TRBV7-9 and TRBJ2-5; D may be TRBD2 (5 bases). CDR3 length equals 16 residues. Germline V gene sequence: CDR1 SEHNR, CDR2 FQNEAQ (reference sequence). V gave up 5 bases and J gave up 4 bases, with 20 bases separating them. The CDR3 reads CASSNPIGVVGETQYF. DNA of the CDR3: TGTGCCAGCAGCAATCCAATCGGGGTGGTGGGAGAGACCCAGTACTTC.

This clonotype was detected a few times. V is TRBV7-6 and J is TRBJ1-5; D remains unclear. The CDR3 consists of 12 residues. Trimming pared 3 bases from V and 10 bases from J, leaving 10 bases between. The germline V gene encodes CDR1 SGHVS and CDR2 FNYEAQ. The DNA for the CDR3 is TGTGCCAGCAGCTTGGAGAAGGGTCCCCAGCATTTT. Amino acids: CASSLEKGPQHF.

This clonotype was found a few times. The chain couples TRBV7-3 to TRBJ2-1; D perhaps matches TRBD2 (6 bases). V was clipped by 2 bases and J by 1 base, with 9 bases between them. Germline V lookup: CDR1 SGHTA, CDR2 FQGTGA. This CDR3 has 15 residues. CDR3 region: CASSLLADSYNEQFF. In DNA, the CDR3 is TGTGCCAGCAGCTTATTAGCGGATTCCTACAATGAGCAGTTCTTC.

The rearrangement joins TRBV9 to TRBJ2-1; 11 positions match TRBD2. Looked up from germline, CDR1 is SGDLS and CDR2 is YYNGEE. V shed 3 bases and J 5 bases; nucleotides not matched to a gene: 4. CDR3 length: 15 residues. CDR3: CASSALAGGNNEQFF. The CDR3 DNA is TGTGCCAGCAGCGCGCTAGCGGGGGGAAACAATGAGCAGTTCTTC.